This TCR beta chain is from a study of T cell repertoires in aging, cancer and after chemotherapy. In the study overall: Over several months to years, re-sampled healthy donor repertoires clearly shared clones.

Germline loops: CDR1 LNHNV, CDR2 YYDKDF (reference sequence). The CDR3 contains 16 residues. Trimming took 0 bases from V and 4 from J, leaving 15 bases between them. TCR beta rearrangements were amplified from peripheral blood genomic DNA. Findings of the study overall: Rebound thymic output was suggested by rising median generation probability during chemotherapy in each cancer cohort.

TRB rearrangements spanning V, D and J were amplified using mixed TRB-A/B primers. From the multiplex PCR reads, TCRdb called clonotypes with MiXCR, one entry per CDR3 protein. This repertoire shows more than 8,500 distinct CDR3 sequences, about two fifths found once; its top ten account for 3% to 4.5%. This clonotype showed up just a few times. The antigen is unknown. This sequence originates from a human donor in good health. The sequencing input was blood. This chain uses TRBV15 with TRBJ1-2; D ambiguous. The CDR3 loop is CATSRDRGGRPYGYTF. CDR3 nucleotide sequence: TGTGCCACCAGCAGAGATCGAGGAGGGAGGCCCTATGGCTACACCTTC.